The 23 T cell receptor beta chains listed next were all sequenced from one sample in a study of patients and donors after allogeneic stem cell transplantation. TCRdb re-derived calls from the RT-PCR reads in MiXCR, one entry per CDR3 protein. The data contain approximately 430,000 distinct CDR3 sequences, roughly 17% of them singletons. What was sequenced was blood, either unsorted or a sorted T cell fraction (not recorded which). These receptors were obtained from a human donor who was either an allogeneic HSCT recipient or a stem cell or donor lymphocyte infusion donor (not recorded which). It is not recorded whose cells these are; they may come from a transplant donor.

The table lists this clonotype with a count of one. The V gene is TRBV9, the J gene TRBJ1-3, with D perhaps matching TRBD1 (6 bases). CDR1 SGDLS and CDR2 YYNGEE come from the germline V gene. Trimming took 5 bases from V and 2 from J, leaving 26 bases between them. There are 19 residues in the CDR3. CDR3 in DNA: TGTGCCAGCAGTTGGGGTCGGGGGCCCGACGTTAGGACTGGAAACACCATATATTTT. Residues: CASSWGRGPDVRTGNTIYF.

The chain links TRBV2 to TRBJ2-7, with 8 bases lining up with TRBD1. The CDR3 covers 16 residues. From germline, CDR1 is SNHLY and CDR2 FYNNEI. V shed 0 bases and J 3 bases; nucleotides not matched to a gene: 7. The DNA of the CDR3 is TGTGCCAGCAGTGAAGCGTCGGGGGACAGGTACTACGAGCAGTACTTC. Translating gives CASSEASGDRYYEQYF.

This clonotype was detected a few times. The V gene is TRBV7-3, the J gene TRBJ2-3; 14 nucleotides align to TRBD2. Germline CDR1 is SGHTA and CDR2 is FQGTGA. Trimming at V came to 1 base and at J to 5 bases, leaving 8 bases not matched to a gene. The CDR3 is 18 residues long. Here the CDR3 reads CASSLRGTSGSLGDTQYF. The CDR3 region has the DNA TGTGCCAGCAGCTTAAGGGGGACTAGCGGGAGTTTAGGAGATACGCAGTATTTT.

The chain uses TRBV6-1 and TRBJ2-6; 11 positions agree with TRBD2. V was pared by 5 bases and J by 0 bases, with 9 bases of the junction left unmatched. This CDR3 has 19 amino acids. Germline CDR1 and CDR2: MNHNS and SASEGT. CDR3 protein: CASSHTGTSGYSGANVLTF. CDR3 DNA: TGTGCCAGCAGTCACACCGGGACTAGCGGTTACTCTGGGGCCAACGTCCTGACTTTC.

The sample holds a few counts of this clonotype. The gene calls are TRBV5-1 and TRBJ2-3, with 7 positions matching TRBD1. The V and J ends lost 6 bases and 0 bases, in that order; junction bases with no gene match: 10. The CDR3 length is 16 residues. CDR1 is SGHRS, CDR2 YFSETQ, per germline. CDR3 coding DNA: TGCGCCAGCACCGTTGTCGGGACAGCGAGCACAGATACGCAGTATTTT. This codes for CASTVVGTASTDTQYF.

The chain links TRBV4-3 to TRBJ1-5; 9 nucleotides line up with TRBD1. Germline V gene lookup returns CDR1 LGHNA and CDR2 YSLEER. The CDR3 runs 15 residues. The J segment lost 5 bases and the V segment lost 0 bases, leaving 2 bases of the junction unmatched. The CDR3 DNA is TGCGCCAGCAGCCAAGACGGGACAGGGTATCAGCCCCAGCATTTT. Its translation is CASSQDGTGYQPQHF.

This clonotype occurred a few times. The chain carries TRBV15 and TRBJ2-7; 7 nucleotides match TRBD1. The CDR3 is 14 amino acids. In germline, CDR1 is LNHNV, CDR2 YYDKDF (reference sequence). V was clipped by 8 bases and J by 3 bases; unmatched bases: 10. The CDR3 coding sequence is TGTGCCACCGGGATCCGGACAGGAAACTACGAGCAGTACTTC. Amino acids: CATGIRTGNYEQYF.

The chain has TRBV5-1 and TRBJ2-2; perhaps TRBD2 as D (6 bases). The CDR3 contains 15 residues. CDR1 is SGHRS and CDR2 is YFSETQ in the germline V gene. Trimming removed 2 bases from V and 5 bases from J, with 13 bases in between. In DNA, the CDR3 is TGCGCCAGCAGCTTCGGGGGAGAGCGTACCGGGGAGCTGTTTTTT. Translation: CASSFGGERTGELFF.

This clonotype was recorded a few times. The chain joins TRBV15 to TRBJ2-7, with D unclear. Trimming took 0 bases from V and 6 from J, leaving 12 bases between them. Germline lookup yields CDR1 LNHNV and CDR2 YYDKDF (reference sequence). This CDR3 is 14 amino acids long. CDR3 bases: TGTGCCACCAGCAGAGATCTGAATGGCGGCGAGCAGTACTTC. Translation gives CATSRDLNGGEQYF. The full variable domain, in which reference TRBV15 and TRBJ2-7 provide the parts outside the CDR3, is DAMVIQNPRYQVTQFGKPVTLSCSQTLNHNVMYWYQQKSSQAPKLLFHYYDKDFNNEADTPDNFQSRRPNTSFCFLDIRSPGLGDTAMYLCATSRDLNGGEQYFGPGTRLTVT.

In this sample, this clonotype turned up a few times. V and J are TRBV27 and TRBJ1-2; the match to TRBD1 covers 9 bases. The CDR3 consists of 14 residues. Germline V CDR1 and CDR2: MNHEY, SMNVEV (reference sequence). V shed 5 bases and J 8 bases; nucleotides not matched to a gene: 9. The CDR3 nucleotides read TGTGCCAGCAGTCCCTCGGACAGGGGATACGGCTACACCTTC. Translation gives CASSPSDRGYGYTF.

This clonotype has a handful of counts. The CDR3 DNA follows: TGTGCCAGCAGGGCGGGGGAACAAGAGACCCAGTACTTC. Translating gives CASRAGEQETQYF. The gene calls are TRBV6-6 and TRBJ2-5; TRBD2 aligns across 7 bases. V dropped 6 bases and J dropped 2; count of bases not matched to a gene: 3. Germline values: CDR1 MNHNY, CDR2 SVGAGI (reference sequence). This CDR3 has 13 amino acids.

This chain links TRBV20-1 with TRBJ2-1; no clear D gene. The V end was cut by 7 bases, the J end by 4 bases, with 8 bases between. The CDR3 contains 11 residues. Looked up from germline, CDR1 is DFQATT and CDR2 is SNEGSKA (reference sequence). The CDR3 here is CSVLRYNEQFF. CDR3 nucleotides: TGCAGTGTTCTGAGGTACAATGAGCAGTTCTTC.

This clonotype came up many times. The gene calls are TRBV7-9 and TRBJ2-7; 11 bases are shared with TRBD2. The CDR3 consists of 14 residues. Germline trimming cut 5 bases from V and 0 bases from J; bases unmatched to any gene: 0. The germline gives CDR1 SEHNR, CDR2 FQNEAQ (reference sequence). The CDR3 loop is CASSGTSGSYEQYF. CDR3 in DNA: TGTGCCAGCAGCGGGACTAGCGGCTCCTACGAGCAGTACTTC.

This clonotype was seen only a few times. This chain links TRBV7-8 with TRBJ2-2; tentative D call: TRBD2 (5 bases). The CDR3 runs to 18 residues. The V end lost 5 bases, the J end lost 2 bases, and 21 bases lay between the germline ends. CDR1 and CDR2 from the germline V gene are SGHVS and FQNEAQ. The CDR3 sequence: CASSSPLLGESNTGELFF. CDR3 in DNA: TGTGCCAGCAGCAGCCCCCTTCTCGGGGAATCCAACACCGGGGAGCTGTTTTTT.

In its sample, this clonotype was seen a few times. This sequence joins TRBV27 and TRBJ2-3, with a possible D match to TRBD2 (6 bases). This CDR3 comprises 14 residues. CDR1 is MNHEY, CDR2 SMNVEV, per germline (reference sequence). The germline V and J ends were trimmed by 6 bases and 8 bases, with 18 bases remaining between them. In DNA, the CDR3 is TGTGCCAGCAGCTCGGGAGATGGGGTAGTTACGCAGTATTTT. It codes for CASSSGDGVVTQYF.

The V call is TRBV5-1, the J call TRBJ2-5; perhaps TRBD1 as D (6 bases). The germline V gene encodes CDR1 SGHRS and CDR2 YFSETQ. The V gene lost 0 bases and the J gene lost 2 bases, with 11 bases spanning the gap. The CDR3 has 15 amino acids. CDR3 DNA sequence: TGCGCCAGCAGCTTGGAAAGAAGGGGGCAAGAGACCCAGTACTTC. This sequence encodes CASSLERRGQETQYF. Based on the CDR3 plus reference TRBV5-1 and TRBJ2-5, the full variable domain is KAGVTQTPRYLIKTRGQQVTLSCSPISGHRSVSWYQQTPGQGLQFLFEYFSETQRNKGNFPGRFSGRQFSNSRSEMNVSTLELGDSALYLCASSLERRGQETQYFGPGTRLLVL.

This clonotype was observed a handful of times. Written as DNA, the CDR3 is TGTGCCAGCAGTTGGGGGAGCTCCTACGAGCAGTACTTC. Protein sequence: CASSWGSSYEQYF. J is TRBJ2-7 and V is TRBV6-5; D is perhaps TRBD1 or TRBD2 (5 bases each). The CDR3 is 13 amino acids. Germline CDR1 reads MNHEY; CDR2 reads SVGAGI. The germline V and J ends were trimmed by 4 bases and 0 bases, with 7 bases remaining between them.

V gene TRBV5-6 combines with J gene TRBJ2-1; D not resolved. Germline CDR1 reads SGHDT; CDR2 reads YYEEEE. V was trimmed by 4 bases and J by 3 bases, leaving 14 bases between them. The length of the CDR3 is 15 residues. CDR3 DNA: TGTGCCAGCAGCCTAGGGCGATTCGGCTACAATGAGCAGTTCTTC. Its protein product is CASSLGRFGYNEQFF. Filled out from reference TRBV5-6 and TRBJ2-1, the complete variable domain reads DAGVTQSPTHLIKTRGQQVTLRCSPKSGHDTVSWYQQALGQGPQFIFQYYEEEERQRGNFPDRFSGHQFPNYSSELNVNALLLGDSALYLCASSLGRFGYNEQFFGPGTRLTVL.

This clonotype was recorded at least ten times. The chain is built from TRBV7-2 and TRBJ2-3; 9 bases are a match to TRBD1. The CDR3 sequence is 13 residues long. Germline V gene sequence: CDR1 SGHTA, CDR2 FQGNSA. J gave up 6 bases and V 5 bases, and 3 bases lay outside the gene matches. The CDR3 sequence: CASSRDRGDTQYF. In DNA, the CDR3 is TGTGCCAGCAGCCGAGACAGGGGGGATACGCAGTATTTT.

This clonotype was seen ten or more times. V gene TRBV6-1 combines with J gene TRBJ2-3, with a tentative D call TRBD1 (5 bases). The germline V and J ends were trimmed by 1 base and 3 bases, with 11 bases remaining between them. This CDR3 is built from 15 residues. Germline CDR1 reads MNHNS; CDR2 reads SASEGT. The CDR3 DNA is TGTGCCAGCAGTGAAGGCGTGGGGCGAACAGATACGCAGTATTTT. Its protein is CASSEGVGRTDTQYF.

The chain links TRBV20-1 to TRBJ1-1, with 9 bases aligning to TRBD1. This CDR3 comprises 13 residues. V trimming: 4 bases; J trimming: 5 bases; junction bases outside the gene matches: 5. From germline, CDR1 is DFQATT and CDR2 SNEGSKA (reference sequence). The CDR3 loop reads CSAIGTGRTEAFF. The DNA of the CDR3 is TGCAGTGCTATCGGGACAGGGAGGACTGAAGCTTTCTTT.

The chain links TRBV12-3 or TRBV12-4 to TRBJ2-3, with 8 positions matching TRBD1. Trimming at V came to 3 bases and at J to 0 bases, leaving 8 bases not matched to a gene. CDR3 length equals 17 residues. This CDR3 is CASSLGDRTSSTDTQYF. The DNA of the CDR3 is TGTGCCAGCAGTTTGGGGGACAGGACTTCTAGCACAGATACGCAGTATTTT.

This clonotype was seen more than once but under ten times. The rearrangement links TRBV10-3 to TRBJ1-3; D ambiguous. V dropped 6 bases and J dropped 6 bases, with 9 bases sitting between them. Germline V gives CDR1 ENHRY, CDR2 SYGVKD. CDR3 length: 12 amino acids. CDR3 residues: CAIRGGVNTIYF. The CDR3 DNA sequence: TGTGCCATCAGGGGCGGAGTAAACACCATATATTTT.